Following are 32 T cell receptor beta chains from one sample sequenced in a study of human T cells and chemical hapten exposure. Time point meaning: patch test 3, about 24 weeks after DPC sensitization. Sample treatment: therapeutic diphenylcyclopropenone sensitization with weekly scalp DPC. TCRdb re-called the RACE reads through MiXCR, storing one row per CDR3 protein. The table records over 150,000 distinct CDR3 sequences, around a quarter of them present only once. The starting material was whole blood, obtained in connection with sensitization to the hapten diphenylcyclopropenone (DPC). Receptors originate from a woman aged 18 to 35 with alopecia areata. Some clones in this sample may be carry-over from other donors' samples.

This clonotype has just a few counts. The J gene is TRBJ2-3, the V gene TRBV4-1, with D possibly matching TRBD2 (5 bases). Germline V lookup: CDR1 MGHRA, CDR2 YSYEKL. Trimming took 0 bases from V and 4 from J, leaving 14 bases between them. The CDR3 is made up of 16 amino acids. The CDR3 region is CASSQDPAAASDTQYF. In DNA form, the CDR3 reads TGCGCCAGCAGCCAAGACCCAGCGGCGGCCTCAGATACGCAGTATTTT.

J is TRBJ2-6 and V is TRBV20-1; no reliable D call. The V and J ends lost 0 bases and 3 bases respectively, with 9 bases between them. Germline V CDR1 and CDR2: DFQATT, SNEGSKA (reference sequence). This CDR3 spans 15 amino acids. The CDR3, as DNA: TGCAGTGCTAGAGATTCTTTAGTTGGGGCCAACGTCCTGACTTTC. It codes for CSARDSLVGANVLTF.

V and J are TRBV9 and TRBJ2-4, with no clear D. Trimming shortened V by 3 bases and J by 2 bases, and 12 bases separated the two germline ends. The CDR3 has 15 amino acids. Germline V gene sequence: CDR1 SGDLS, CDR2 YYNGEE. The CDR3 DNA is TGTGCCAGCAGCGCCTCAGGCGATCCCAAAAACATTCAGTACTTC. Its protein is CASSASGDPKNIQYF.

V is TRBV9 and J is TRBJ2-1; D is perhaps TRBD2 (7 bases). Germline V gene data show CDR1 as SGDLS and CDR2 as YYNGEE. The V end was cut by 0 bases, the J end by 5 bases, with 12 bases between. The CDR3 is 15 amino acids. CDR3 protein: CASSVEGGANNEQFF. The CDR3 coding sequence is TGTGCCAGCAGCGTAGAAGGGGGGGCTAACAATGAGCAGTTCTTC.

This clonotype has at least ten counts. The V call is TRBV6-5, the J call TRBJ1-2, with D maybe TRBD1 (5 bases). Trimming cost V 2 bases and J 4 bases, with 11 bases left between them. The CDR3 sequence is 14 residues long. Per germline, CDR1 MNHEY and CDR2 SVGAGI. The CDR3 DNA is TGTGCCAGCAGTTACGGGGGGGGTGGCTATGGCTACACCTTC. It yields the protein CASSYGGGGYGYTF.

CDR3 DNA sequence: TGTGCCAGCAGTGCAGGACTAGCGGGGTATGAGACCCAGTACTTC. Translating gives CASSAGLAGYETQYF. The chain is built from TRBV2 and TRBJ2-5; TRBD2 aligns across 12 bases. The germline gives CDR1 SNHLY, CDR2 FYNNEI. V was pared by 4 bases and J by 5 bases, with 5 bases of the junction left unmatched. The CDR3 has 15 amino acids.

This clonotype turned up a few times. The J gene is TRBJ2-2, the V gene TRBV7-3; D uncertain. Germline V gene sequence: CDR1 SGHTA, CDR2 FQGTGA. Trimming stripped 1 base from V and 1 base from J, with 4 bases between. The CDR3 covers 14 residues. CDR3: CASSLKRNTGELFF. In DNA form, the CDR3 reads TGTGCCAGCAGCTTAAAGAGGAACACCGGGGAGCTGTTTTTT.

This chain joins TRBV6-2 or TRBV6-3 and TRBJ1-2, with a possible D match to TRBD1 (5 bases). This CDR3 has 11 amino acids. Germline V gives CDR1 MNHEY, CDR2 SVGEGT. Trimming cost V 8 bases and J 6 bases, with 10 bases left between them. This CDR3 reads CASREGNGYTF. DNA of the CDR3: TGTGCCAGCCGAGAGGGGAATGGCTACACCTTC.

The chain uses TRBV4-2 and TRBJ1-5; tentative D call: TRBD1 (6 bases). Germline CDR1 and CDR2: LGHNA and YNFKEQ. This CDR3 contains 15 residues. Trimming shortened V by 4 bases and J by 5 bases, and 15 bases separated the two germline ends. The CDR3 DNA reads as TGTGCCAGCAGCCGGGGGGCGGGTACGGATCAGCCCCAGCATTTT. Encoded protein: CASSRGAGTDQPQHF.

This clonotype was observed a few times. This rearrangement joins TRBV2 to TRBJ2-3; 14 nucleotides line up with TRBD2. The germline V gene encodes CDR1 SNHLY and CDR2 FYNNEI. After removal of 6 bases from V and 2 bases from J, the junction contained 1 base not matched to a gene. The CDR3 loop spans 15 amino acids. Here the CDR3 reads CASRGLAGVTDTQYF. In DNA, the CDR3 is TGTGCCAGCAGGGGACTAGCGGGGGTCACAGATACGCAGTATTTT.

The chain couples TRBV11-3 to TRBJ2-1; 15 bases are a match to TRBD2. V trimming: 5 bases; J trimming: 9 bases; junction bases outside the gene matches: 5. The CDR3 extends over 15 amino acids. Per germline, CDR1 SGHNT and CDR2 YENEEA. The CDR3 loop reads CASSPGLAGGSEQFF. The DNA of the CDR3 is TGTGCCAGCAGCCCGGGACTAGCGGGAGGCAGTGAGCAGTTCTTC.

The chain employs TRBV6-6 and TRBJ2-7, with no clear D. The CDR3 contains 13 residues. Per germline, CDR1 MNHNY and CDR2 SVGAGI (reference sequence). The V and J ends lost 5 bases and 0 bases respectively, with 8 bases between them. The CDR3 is CASSSTVSYEQYF. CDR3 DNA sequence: TGTGCCAGCAGTAGTACAGTCTCCTACGAGCAGTACTTC.

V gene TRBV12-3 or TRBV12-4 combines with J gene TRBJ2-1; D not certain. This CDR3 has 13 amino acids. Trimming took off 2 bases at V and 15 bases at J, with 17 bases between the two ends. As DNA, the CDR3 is TGTGCCAGCAGTTTAAACAGAGCTATCCCCCCGTTCTTC. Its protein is CASSLNRAIPPFF.

The DNA of the CDR3 is TGTGCCACTAATGGGAGAAATTCACCCCTCCACTTT. This codes for CATNGRNSPLHF. The chain combines TRBV6-5 with TRBJ1-6, with D uncertain. The CDR3 is 12 residues long. The V end was cut by 10 bases, the J end by 7 bases, with 11 bases between. Germline V gives CDR1 MNHEY, CDR2 SVGAGI.

CDR3 nucleotides: TGTGCCAGCAGTTACGGGCAGGGGGTCACTGAAGCTTTCTTT. Translating gives CASSYGQGVTEAFF. This chain joins TRBV6-5 and TRBJ1-1, with 7 bases aligning to TRBD1. The CDR3 sequence is 14 residues long. With V trimmed by 2 bases and J by 4 bases, 4 bases remained unmatched. CDR1 MNHEY and CDR2 SVGAGI come from the germline V gene.

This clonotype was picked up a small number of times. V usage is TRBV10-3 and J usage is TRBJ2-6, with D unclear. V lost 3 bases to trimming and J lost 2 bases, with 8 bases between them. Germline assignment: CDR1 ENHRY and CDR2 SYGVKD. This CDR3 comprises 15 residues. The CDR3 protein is CAISEGFTGANVLTF. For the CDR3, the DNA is TGTGCCATCAGTGAAGGGTTCACTGGGGCCAACGTCCTGACTTTC.

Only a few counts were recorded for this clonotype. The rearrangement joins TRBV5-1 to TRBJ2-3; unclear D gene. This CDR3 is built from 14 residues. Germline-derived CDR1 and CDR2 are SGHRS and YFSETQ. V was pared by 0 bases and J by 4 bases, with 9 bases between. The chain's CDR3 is CASSLDPLADTQYF. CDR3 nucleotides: TGCGCCAGCAGCTTGGACCCCTTGGCAGATACGCAGTATTTT.

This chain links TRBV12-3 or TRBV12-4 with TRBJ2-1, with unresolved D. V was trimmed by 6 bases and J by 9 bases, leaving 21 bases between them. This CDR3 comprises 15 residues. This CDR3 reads CASSPLARQTPEQFF. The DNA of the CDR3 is TGTGCCAGCAGCCCTCTCGCTAGACAAACGCCTGAGCAGTTCTTC.

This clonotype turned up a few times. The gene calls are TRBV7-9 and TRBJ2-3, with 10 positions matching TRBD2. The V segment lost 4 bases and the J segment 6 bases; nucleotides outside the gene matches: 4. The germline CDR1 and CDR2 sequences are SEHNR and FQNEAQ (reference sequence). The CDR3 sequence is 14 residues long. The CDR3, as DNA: TGTGCCAGCAGCTCTAGCGGGGGAGGGGATACGCAGTATTTT. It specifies CASSSSGGGDTQYF.

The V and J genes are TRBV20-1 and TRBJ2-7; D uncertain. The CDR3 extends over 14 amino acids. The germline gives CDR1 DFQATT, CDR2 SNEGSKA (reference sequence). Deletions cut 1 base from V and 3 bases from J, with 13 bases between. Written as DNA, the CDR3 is TGCAGTGCTAGAGCCACTAAGCTGGGCTACGAGCAGTACTTC. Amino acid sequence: CSARATKLGYEQYF.

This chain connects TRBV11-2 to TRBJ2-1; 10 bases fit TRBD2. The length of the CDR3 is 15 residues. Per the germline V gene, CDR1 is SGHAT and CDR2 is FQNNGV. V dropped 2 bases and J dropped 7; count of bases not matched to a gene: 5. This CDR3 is CASSLLAGVGNEQFF. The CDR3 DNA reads TGTGCCAGCAGCTTACTAGCGGGAGTGGGTAATGAGCAGTTCTTC. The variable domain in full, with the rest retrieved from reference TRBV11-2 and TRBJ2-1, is EAGVAQSPRYKIIEKRQSVAFWCNPISGHATLYWYQQILGQGPKLLIQFQNNGVVDDSQLPKDRFSAERLKGVDSTLKIQPAKLEDSAVYLCASSLLAGVGNEQFFGPGTRLTVL.

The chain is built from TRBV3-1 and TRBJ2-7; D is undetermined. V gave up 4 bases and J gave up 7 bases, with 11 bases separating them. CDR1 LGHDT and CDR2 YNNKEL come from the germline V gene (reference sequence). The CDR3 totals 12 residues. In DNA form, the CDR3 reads TGTGCCAGCAGCCCCTCAAAGGATGAGCAGTACTTC. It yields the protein CASSPSKDEQYF.

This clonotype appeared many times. The CDR3 region has the DNA TGTGCCAGCAGCCCGGGAAGCGGGTCGTACCAAGAGACCCAGTACTTC. It encodes CASSPGSGSYQETQYF. The J gene is TRBJ2-5, the V gene TRBV5-5; D is perhaps TRBD2 (6 bases). There are 16 residues in the CDR3. Trimming removed 4 bases at V and 0 bases at J, with 16 bases between. Germline assignment: CDR1 SGHKS and CDR2 YYEKEE (reference sequence).

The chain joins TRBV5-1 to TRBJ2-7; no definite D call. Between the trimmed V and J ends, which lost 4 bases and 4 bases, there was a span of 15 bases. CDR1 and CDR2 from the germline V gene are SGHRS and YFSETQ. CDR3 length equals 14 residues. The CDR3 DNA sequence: TGCGCCAGCAGCCCTTTCGGACCCCTGTACGAGCAGTACTTC. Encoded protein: CASSPFGPLYEQYF.

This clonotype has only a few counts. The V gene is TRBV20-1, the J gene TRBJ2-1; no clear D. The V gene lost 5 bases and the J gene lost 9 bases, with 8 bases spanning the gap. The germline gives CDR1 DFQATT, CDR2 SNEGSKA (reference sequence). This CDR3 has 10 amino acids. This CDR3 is CSAPKSEQFF. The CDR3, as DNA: TGCAGTGCTCCCAAAAGTGAGCAGTTCTTC.

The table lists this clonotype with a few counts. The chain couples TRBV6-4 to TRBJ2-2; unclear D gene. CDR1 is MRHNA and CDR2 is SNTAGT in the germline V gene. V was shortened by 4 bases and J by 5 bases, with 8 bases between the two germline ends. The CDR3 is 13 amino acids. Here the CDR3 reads CASSGTQTGELFF. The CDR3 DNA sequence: TGTGCCAGCAGTGGTACACAGACCGGGGAGCTGTTTTTT.

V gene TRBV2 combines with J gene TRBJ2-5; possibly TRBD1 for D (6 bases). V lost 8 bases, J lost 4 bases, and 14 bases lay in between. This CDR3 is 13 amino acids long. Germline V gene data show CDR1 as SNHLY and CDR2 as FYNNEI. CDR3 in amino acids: CASLTGLRETQYF. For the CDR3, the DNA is TGTGCCAGCCTTACAGGGCTGAGAGAGACCCAGTACTTC. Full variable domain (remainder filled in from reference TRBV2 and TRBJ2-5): EPEVTQTPSHQVTQMGQEVILRCVPISNHLYFYWYRQILGQKVEFLVSFYNNEISEKSEIFDDQFSVERPDGSNFTLKIRSTKLEDSAMYFCASLTGLRETQYFGPGTRLLVL.

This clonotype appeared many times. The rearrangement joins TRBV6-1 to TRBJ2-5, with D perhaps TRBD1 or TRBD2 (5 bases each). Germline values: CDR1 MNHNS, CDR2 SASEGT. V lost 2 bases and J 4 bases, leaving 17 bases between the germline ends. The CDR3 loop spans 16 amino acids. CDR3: CASSERGREGRETQYF. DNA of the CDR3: TGTGCCAGCAGTGAAAGGGGTCGGGAAGGGCGAGAGACCCAGTACTTC.

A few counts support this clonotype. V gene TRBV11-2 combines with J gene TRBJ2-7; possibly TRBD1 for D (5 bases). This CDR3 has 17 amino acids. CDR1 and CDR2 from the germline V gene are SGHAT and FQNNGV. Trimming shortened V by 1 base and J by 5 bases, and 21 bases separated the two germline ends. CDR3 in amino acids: CASSLVYPLKGLNEQYF. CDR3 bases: TGTGCCAGCAGCTTAGTATACCCCCTTAAGGGGCTTAACGAGCAGTACTTC.

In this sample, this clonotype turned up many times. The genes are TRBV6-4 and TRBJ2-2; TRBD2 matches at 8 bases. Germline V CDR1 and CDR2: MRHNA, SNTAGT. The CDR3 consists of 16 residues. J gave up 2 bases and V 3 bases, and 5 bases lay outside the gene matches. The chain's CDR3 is CASSEDSGGNTGELFF. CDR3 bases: TGTGCCAGCAGTGAAGACAGCGGGGGAAACACCGGGGAGCTGTTTTTT.

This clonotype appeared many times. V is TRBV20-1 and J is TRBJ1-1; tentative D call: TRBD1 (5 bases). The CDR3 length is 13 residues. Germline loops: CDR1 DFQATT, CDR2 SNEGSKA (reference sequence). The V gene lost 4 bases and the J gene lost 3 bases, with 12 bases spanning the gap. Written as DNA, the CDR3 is TGCAGTGCTAAGGGGCTGGGTGACACTGAAGCTTTCTTT. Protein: CSAKGLGDTEAFF.

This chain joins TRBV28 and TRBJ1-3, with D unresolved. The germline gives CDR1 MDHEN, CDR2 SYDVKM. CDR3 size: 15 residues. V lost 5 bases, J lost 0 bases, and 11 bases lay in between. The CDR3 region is CASSSLEVSGNTIYF. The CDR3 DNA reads TGTGCCAGCAGTAGTTTGGAAGTCTCTGGAAACACCATATATTTT.